This T cell receptor (beta chain) came from a study of radiotherapy plus CTLA-4 blockade in lung cancer. Assay: immunoSEQ multiplex PCR; the TCRdb copy retains only in-frame clones and omits some. The sample yields approximately 57,000 clones, just under 85% seen once. V gave up 2 bases and J gave up 5 bases, with 12 bases separating them. Germline values: CDR1 MGHDK, CDR2 SYGVNS. The CDR3 length is 14 residues. The origin of this receptor is a human donor with non-small cell lung cancer whose response to radiotherapy plus ipilimumab could not be evaluated. V is TRBV25-1 and J is TRBJ2-5, with a possible D match to TRBD2 (5 bases). This specimen consisted of peripheral blood, obtained from a patient treated with radiotherapy plus ipilimumab. CDR3 sequence (DNA): TGTGCCAGCAGTGAAGTAGAGGGCCGGGAGACCCAGTACTTC. Amino acid sequence: CASSEVEGRETQYF.